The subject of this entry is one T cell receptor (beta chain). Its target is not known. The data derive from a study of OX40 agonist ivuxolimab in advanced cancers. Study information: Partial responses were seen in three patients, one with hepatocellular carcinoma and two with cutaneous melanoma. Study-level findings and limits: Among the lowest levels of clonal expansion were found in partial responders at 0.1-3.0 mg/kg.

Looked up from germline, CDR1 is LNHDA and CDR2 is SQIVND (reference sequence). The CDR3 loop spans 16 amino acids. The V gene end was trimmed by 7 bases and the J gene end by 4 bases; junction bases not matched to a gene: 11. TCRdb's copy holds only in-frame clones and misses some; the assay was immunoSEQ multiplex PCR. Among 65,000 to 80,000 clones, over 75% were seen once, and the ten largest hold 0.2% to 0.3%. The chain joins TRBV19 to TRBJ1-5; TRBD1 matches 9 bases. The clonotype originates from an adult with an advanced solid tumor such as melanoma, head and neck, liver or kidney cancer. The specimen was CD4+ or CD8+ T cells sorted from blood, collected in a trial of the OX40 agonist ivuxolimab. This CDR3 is CASNPIRGQGNQPQHF. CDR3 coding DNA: TGTGCCAGTAATCCCATCAGGGGACAGGGTAATCAGCCCCAGCATTTT.